These 31 T cell receptor beta chains were sequenced from one sample in a study of response to subunit inactivated influenza vaccine. TCRdb processed the RT-PCR reads anew with MiXCR; each CDR3 protein has one entry. There are roughly 570,000 distinct CDR3 sequences in the sample; 10% to 15% occur only once, and under 15% lies in the top ten. This sample comprised PBMCs from blood, obtained roughly 6 weeks after vaccination. The source is a man between 45 and 60 years old who received an inactivated influenza vaccine.

This clonotype has more than one count but fewer than ten. V and J are TRBV11-2 and TRBJ1-6; D unclear. The CDR3 is made up of 13 amino acids. Germline assignment: CDR1 SGHAT and CDR2 FQNNGV. Trimming shortened V by 0 bases and J by 9 bases, and 6 bases separated the two germline ends. CDR3 sequence reads: CASSLELSSPLHF. CDR3 DNA sequence: TGTGCCAGCAGCTTAGAACTCAGTTCACCCCTCCACTTT.

CDR3 in amino acids: CASSPPFVAGGRGAGELFF. The CDR3, as DNA: TGTGCCAGCAGCCCCCCGTTCGTAGCGGGCGGGCGGGGGGCCGGGGAGCTGTTTTTT. The gene calls are TRBV7-8 and TRBJ2-2; 8 positions agree with TRBD2. The CDR3 length is 19 residues. Germline CDR1 and CDR2: SGHVS and FQNEAQ. V shed 5 bases, J shed 6 bases, and the junction held 20 bases outside the gene matches. The whole variable domain, remainder taken from reference TRBV7-8 and TRBJ2-2, is GAGVSQSPRYKVAKRGQDVALRCDPISGHVSLFWYQQALGQGPEFLTYFQNEAQLDKSGLPSDRFFAERPEGSVSTLKIQRTQQEDSAVYLCASSPPFVAGGRGAGELFFGEGSRLTVL.

The genes are TRBV7-8 and TRBJ2-1; the D gene is possibly TRBD2 (6 bases). Germline V lookup: CDR1 SGHVS, CDR2 FQNEAQ. The CDR3 spans 16 residues. The ends were cut back, 1 base at V and 1 base at J, with 11 bases in the middle. CDR3 sequence (DNA): TGTGCCAGCAGCTTAGAGTTCGGGGGATCCTACAATGAGCAGTTCTTC. This translates into CASSLEFGGSYNEQFF.

The chain carries TRBV15 and TRBJ2-1, with TRBD2 matching over 12 bases. Losses at the gene ends were 5 bases for V and 6 bases for J; bases not matched to a gene: 2. This CDR3 contains 14 residues. CDR1 is LNHNV, CDR2 YYDKDF, per germline (reference sequence). In nucleotides, the CDR3 is TGTGCCACCAGCGGACTAGCGGGAAGCAATGAGCAGTTCTTC. It yields the protein CATSGLAGSNEQFF.

This clonotype was seen more than once but under ten times. This chain joins TRBV3-1 and TRBJ2-7; D might be TRBD1 or TRBD2, each matching 5 bases. V was pared by 4 bases and J by 6 bases, with 19 bases between. There are 15 residues in the CDR3. The germline V gene encodes CDR1 LGHDT and CDR2 YNNKEL (reference sequence). The CDR3 nucleotides read TGTGCCAGCAGCCCCCGGGGCAGGGATTTGTTCGAGCAGTACTTC. Translated: CASSPRGRDLFEQYF.

The chain couples TRBV6-1 to TRBJ2-3; D gene ambiguous. The germline V gene encodes CDR1 MNHNS and CDR2 SASEGT. CDR3 length: 11 residues. V lost 8 bases and J 8 bases, leaving 11 bases between the germline ends. Here the CDR3 reads CASFAEFTQYF. The CDR3 nucleotides are TGTGCCAGCTTTGCGGAATTTACGCAGTATTTT.

The chain uses TRBV7-8 and TRBJ1-1; no clear D. V was trimmed by 5 bases and J by 4 bases, leaving 20 bases between them. The CDR3 spans 16 residues. The V gene's germline CDR1 is SGHVS and CDR2 FQNEAQ. CDR3 sequence: CASSRRRVGDGTEAFF. The CDR3 nucleotides are TGTGCCAGCAGCCGCCGAAGGGTGGGAGACGGCACTGAAGCTTTCTTT.

The chain uses TRBV4-3 and TRBJ2-3; 8 bases align to TRBD1. CDR1 is LGHNA and CDR2 is YSLEER in the germline V gene. V shed 1 base, J shed 6 bases, and the junction held 6 bases outside the gene matches. The CDR3 is 15 residues long. CDR3 bases: TGCGCCAGCAGCCAAGCGGGACAGGTCGGGGATACGCAGTATTTT. Translation: CASSQAGQVGDTQYF.

This clonotype was observed a few times. The J gene is TRBJ2-7, the V gene TRBV5-5, with 9 bases matching TRBD2. There are 15 residues in the CDR3. The germline gives CDR1 SGHKS, CDR2 YYEKEE (reference sequence). V shed 3 bases, J shed 4 bases, and the junction held 8 bases outside the gene matches. For the CDR3, the DNA is TGTGCCAGCAGCTCAAGACTAGCGGCATTATACGAGCAGTACTTC. As protein: CASSSRLAALYEQYF.

This clonotype appeared a few times. The chain recombines TRBV5-1 with TRBJ1-2; possible D gene TRBD1, 6 bases. V lost 4 bases, J lost 5 bases, and 15 bases lay in between. Germline CDR1 SGHRS, CDR2 YFSETQ. The CDR3 is 14 residues long. This chain's CDR3 is CASSGVEGGYGYTF. DNA of the CDR3: TGCGCCAGCAGCGGTGTCGAAGGGGGGTATGGCTACACCTTC.

This clonotype appeared a few times. The rearrangement joins TRBV15 to TRBJ2-7; TRBD2 matches 9 bases. Losses at the gene ends were 6 bases for V and 0 bases for J; bases not matched to a gene: 12. Germline values: CDR1 LNHNV, CDR2 YYDKDF (reference sequence). The CDR3 has 17 residues. The CDR3 here is CATRPLAGGPSSYEQYF. For the CDR3, the DNA is TGTGCCACCAGGCCCTTGGCGGGAGGGCCGAGCTCCTACGAGCAGTACTTC.

This clonotype was seen ten or more times. The CDR3, as DNA: TGTGCCAGCAGTTACTCGACTGGACGGCCGAACACTGAAGCTTTCTTT. It codes for CASSYSTGRPNTEAFF. The gene calls are TRBV6-5 and TRBJ1-1; no definite D call. The CDR3 has 16 amino acids. Germline V gene lookup returns CDR1 MNHEY and CDR2 SVGAGI. Between the trimmed V and J ends, which lost 0 bases and 1 base, there was a span of 12 bases.

The V gene is TRBV24-1, the J gene TRBJ2-1, with D perhaps given as TRBD1 or TRBD2 (6 bases each). Germline V lookup: CDR1 KGHDR, CDR2 SFDVKD. The CDR3 has 16 amino acids. Trimming took off 3 bases at V and 2 bases at J, with 13 bases between the two ends. The CDR3 region has the DNA TGTGCCACCAGTGATCCGACGGGGGCGCCCTACAATGAGCAGTTCTTC. Its protein product is CATSDPTGAPYNEQFF.

This clonotype was counted between two and nine times. The chain uses TRBV11-1 and TRBJ2-2; a possible D gene is TRBD1 (5 bases). V lost 3 bases, J lost 0 bases, and 20 bases lay in between. The CDR3 spans 19 residues. Germline V lookup: CDR1 SGHAT, CDR2 FQDESV (reference sequence). CDR3 amino acids: CASSFEMGTGLSNTGELFF. For the CDR3, the DNA is TGTGCCAGCAGCTTCGAAATGGGCACAGGTCTCTCGAACACCGGGGAGCTGTTTTTT.

The DNA of the CDR3 is TGCGCCAGCAGCCAAGACCACGGCGGGAGGGCCATTAAGTTCTTC. Residues: CASSQDHGGRAIKFF. This rearrangement joins TRBV4-3 to TRBJ2-1; 9 bases fit TRBD2. Germline V gene data show CDR1 as LGHNA and CDR2 as YSLEER. CDR3 length: 15 residues. Trimming took 0 bases from V and 14 from J; bases not matched to a gene: 11.

This clonotype was counted only a few times. The chain joins TRBV5-4 to TRBJ2-1; the D is unclear. V lost 4 bases, J lost 6 bases, and 17 bases lay in between. Germline CDR1 SGHNT, CDR2 YYREEE (reference sequence). The CDR3 spans 15 residues. The CDR3 sequence is CASSRPGAGSNEQFF. DNA for the CDR3: TGTGCCAGCAGCCGACCTGGTGCCGGGTCCAATGAGCAGTTCTTC.

This clonotype was picked up a small number of times. The rearrangement joins TRBV3-1 to TRBJ2-7, with D possibly being TRBD1 (6 bases). There are 16 residues in the CDR3. The V gene's germline CDR1 is LGHDT and CDR2 YNNKEL (reference sequence). Trimming removed 4 bases at V and 3 bases at J, with 19 bases between. This chain's CDR3 is CASSPIPGDKDYEQYF. Here the CDR3 DNA reads TGTGCCAGCAGCCCAATCCCAGGGGATAAAGACTACGAGCAGTACTTC.

In this sample, this clonotype turned up a few times. This chain uses TRBV9 with TRBJ2-3; D is unresolved. Germline CDR1 is SGDLS and CDR2 is YYNGEE. The CDR3 consists of 18 residues. Between the trimmed V and J ends, which lost 0 bases and 0 bases, there was a span of 17 bases. The CDR3 protein is CASSVVAAGHVSTDTQYF. CDR3 sequence (DNA): TGTGCCAGCAGCGTAGTGGCGGCAGGCCATGTTAGCACAGATACGCAGTATTTT.

The chain recombines TRBV15 with TRBJ2-6, with D uncertain. The CDR3 totals 16 residues. V gave up 0 bases and J gave up 1 base, with 7 bases separating them. Germline V lookup: CDR1 LNHNV, CDR2 YYDKDF (reference sequence). The DNA for the CDR3 is TGTGCCACCAGCAGAGATATTGTGTCTGGGGCCAACGTCCTGACTTTC. It codes for CATSRDIVSGANVLTF.

V gene TRBV3-2 combines with J gene TRBJ2-2; TRBD2, the D gene given by the table, was not confirmed from the DNA. TRBV3-2 corresponds to a pseudogene. The CDR3 runs 17 residues. The CDR3 DNA reads as TGTGCCAGCAGCCAAGCTAGCGGGGGGAGTTTTTCCGGGGAGCTGTTTTTT. It is translated as CASSQASGGSFSGELFF.

On this clonotype itself: A much more abundant neighbour one base away suggests this may be a read error. The chain uses TRBV5-1 and TRBJ2-3; 7 bases agree with TRBD2. Germline V CDR1 and CDR2: SGHRS, YFSETQ. This CDR3 is 14 amino acids long. The DNA for the CDR3 is TGCACCAGCAGCTTGGGAGGGCACACAGATACGCAGTATTTT. Protein sequence: CTSSLGGHTDTQYF.

V is TRBV7-6 and J is TRBJ1-2; D unresolved. V lost 5 bases and J lost 4, with 23 bases in between. CDR1 SGHVS and CDR2 FNYEAQ come from the germline V gene. The CDR3 totals 17 residues. CDR3 protein: CASSPMPSGSNLYGYTF. CDR3 DNA: TGTGCCAGCAGCCCCATGCCGAGTGGCAGCAACCTCTATGGCTACACCTTC.

This clonotype showed up many times. The chain carries TRBV12-3 or TRBV12-4 and TRBJ2-1; TRBD1 matches at 10 bases. The J segment lost 4 bases and the V segment lost 3 bases, leaving 6 bases of the junction unmatched. The CDR3 spans 16 residues. The CDR3 DNA reads as TGTGCCAGCAGTTTTTCCGGGACAGGGGCTTACAATGAGCAGTTCTTC. Translating gives CASSFSGTGAYNEQFF.

The chain carries TRBV27 and TRBJ2-7; D is ambiguous. V was cut by 1 base and J by 5 bases, with 9 bases left in between. This CDR3 has 13 residues. Germline V lookup: CDR1 MNHEY, CDR2 SMNVEV (reference sequence). CDR3 protein: CASSLWVSDEQYF. The CDR3 nucleotides are TGTGCCAGCAGTTTATGGGTCTCGGACGAGCAGTACTTC.

The chain uses TRBV29-1 and TRBJ1-1; 12 bases align to TRBD1. This CDR3 spans 13 amino acids. Germline CDR1 and CDR2: SQVTM and ANQGSEA. The ends lost 6 bases at V and 11 bases at J; junction bases unmatched: 10. The CDR3 is CSVGPGTGGYAFF. In nucleotides, the CDR3 is TGCAGCGTCGGTCCCGGGACAGGGGGCTATGCTTTCTTT.

The chain is built from TRBV5-1 and TRBJ1-1, with a weak D call TRBD1 (5 bases). Looked up from germline, CDR1 is SGHRS and CDR2 is YFSETQ. CDR3 length: 15 amino acids. The V gene lost 0 bases and the J gene lost 0 bases, with 9 bases spanning the gap. The CDR3 DNA is TGCGCCAGCAGCTTGGATGAGGGGATGAACACTGAAGCTTTCTTT. This codes for CASSLDEGMNTEAFF. Looking up the rest from reference TRBV5-1 and TRBJ1-1 gives the full variable domain: KAGVTQTPRYLIKTRGQQVTLSCSPISGHRSVSWYQQTPGQGLQFLFEYFSETQRNKGNFPGRFSGRQFSNSRSEMNVSTLELGDSALYLCASSLDEGMNTEAFFGQGTRLTVV.

This clonotype appeared many times. The rearrangement joins TRBV7-9 to TRBJ1-1; no clear D gene. Trimming took off 1 base at V and 0 bases at J, with 9 bases between the two ends. Germline CDR1 is SEHNR and CDR2 is FQNEAQ (reference sequence). There are 15 residues in the CDR3. The CDR3 DNA is TGTGCCAGCAGCTTAGTTGGGCAGCTGAACACTGAAGCTTTCTTT. This encodes CASSLVGQLNTEAFF.

The V gene is TRBV20-1, the J gene TRBJ1-5; tentative D call: TRBD1 (5 bases). The CDR3 totals 14 residues. From germline, CDR1 is DFQATT and CDR2 SNEGSKA (reference sequence). Trimming stripped 0 bases from V and 2 bases from J, with 8 bases between. The DNA for the CDR3 is TGCAGTGCTAGAGATGGGGGTGGCAATCAGCCCCAGCATTTT. This translates into CSARDGGGNQPQHF.

The table lists this clonotype with a few counts. The CDR3 DNA follows: TGCAGTGCAAACCGAGCGGGGGTTACCTACGAGCAGTACTTC. This codes for CSANRAGVTYEQYF. The chain has TRBV20-1 and TRBJ2-7; 8 positions agree with TRBD2. CDR3 length equals 14 residues. Germline V lookup: CDR1 DFQATT, CDR2 SNEGSKA (reference sequence). J was trimmed by 2 bases and V by 6 bases; bases with no gene match: 9.

The chain uses TRBV11-2 and TRBJ2-2; 8 bases fit TRBD1. The junction had 6 bases not matched to a gene; V was cut back by 0 bases and J by 3 bases. The CDR3 contains 17 residues. Germline values: CDR1 SGHAT, CDR2 FQNNGV. CDR3 nucleotides: TGTGCCAGCAGCTTAGATCTAAACAGGGGGTACACCGGGGAGCTGTTTTTT. This sequence encodes CASSLDLNRGYTGELFF.

This clonotype was picked up many times. The rearrangement uses TRBV20-1 and TRBJ2-1; either TRBD1 or TRBD2 may fit D (5 bases each). This CDR3 comprises 12 residues. CDR1 and CDR2 from the germline V gene are DFQATT and SNEGSKA (reference sequence). The germline V and J ends were trimmed by 1 base and 10 bases, with 11 bases remaining between them. CDR3 in DNA: TGCAGTGCTAGAGGCTTCGGGGACGAGCAGTTCTTC. This sequence encodes CSARGFGDEQFF.